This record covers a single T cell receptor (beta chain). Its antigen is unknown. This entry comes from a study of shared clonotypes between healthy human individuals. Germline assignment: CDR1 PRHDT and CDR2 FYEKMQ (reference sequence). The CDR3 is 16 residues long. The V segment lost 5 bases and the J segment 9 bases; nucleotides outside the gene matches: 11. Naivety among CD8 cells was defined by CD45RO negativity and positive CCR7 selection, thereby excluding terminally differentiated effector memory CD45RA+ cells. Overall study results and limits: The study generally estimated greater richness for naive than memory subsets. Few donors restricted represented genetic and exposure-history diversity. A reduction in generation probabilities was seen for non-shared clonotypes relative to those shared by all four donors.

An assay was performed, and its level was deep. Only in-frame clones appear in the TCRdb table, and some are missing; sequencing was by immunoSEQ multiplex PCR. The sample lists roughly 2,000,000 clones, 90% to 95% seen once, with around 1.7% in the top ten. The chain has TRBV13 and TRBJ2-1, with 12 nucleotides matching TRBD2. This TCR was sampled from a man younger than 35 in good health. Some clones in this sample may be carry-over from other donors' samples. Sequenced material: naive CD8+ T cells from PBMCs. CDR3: CASSPQTSGSGGEQFF. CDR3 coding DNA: TGTGCCAGCAGCCCCCAGACTAGCGGGAGTGGTGGTGAGCAGTTCTTC.